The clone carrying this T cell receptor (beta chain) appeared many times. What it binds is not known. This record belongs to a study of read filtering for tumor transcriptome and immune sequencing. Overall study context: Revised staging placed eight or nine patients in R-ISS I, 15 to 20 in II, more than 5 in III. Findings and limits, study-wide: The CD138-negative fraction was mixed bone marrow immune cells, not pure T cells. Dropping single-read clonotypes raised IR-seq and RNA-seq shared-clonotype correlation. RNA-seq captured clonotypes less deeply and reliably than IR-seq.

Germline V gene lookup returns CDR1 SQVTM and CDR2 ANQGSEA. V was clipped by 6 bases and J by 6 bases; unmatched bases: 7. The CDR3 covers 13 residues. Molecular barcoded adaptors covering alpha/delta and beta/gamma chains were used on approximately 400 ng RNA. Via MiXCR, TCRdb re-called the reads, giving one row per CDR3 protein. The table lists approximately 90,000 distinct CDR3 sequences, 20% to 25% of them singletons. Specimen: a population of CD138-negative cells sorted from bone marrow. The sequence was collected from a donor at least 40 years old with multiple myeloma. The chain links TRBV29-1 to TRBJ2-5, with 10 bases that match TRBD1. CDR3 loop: CSVAGQGKKTQYF. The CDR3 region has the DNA TGCAGCGTAGCGGGACAGGGGAAGAAGACCCAGTACTTC.